This T cell receptor beta chain appears in the sequencing data of a study of cytomegalovirus exposure and HLA in healthy donors. From germline, CDR1 is ENHRY and CDR2 SYGVKD. The CDR3 totals 13 residues. V lost 6 bases, J lost 3 bases, and 10 bases lay in between. Nominally healthy donors provided the samples, though records likely missed some immune exposures. A multiplex PCR was run with 60 Vbeta primers and 13 Jbeta primers. Some clones are missing from TCRdb's copy, which holds only in-frame ones; the method was immunoSEQ multiplex PCR. The sample contains roughly 80,000 clones, 70% to 80% of which appear only once.

This sequence originates from a man between 35 and 55 years old in good health and CMV-seronegative. This chain uses TRBV10-3 with TRBJ2-3, with a weak D call TRBD1 (6 bases). The sequenced sample was PBMCs. CDR3 protein: CAIRGAGTDTQYF. In DNA form, the CDR3 reads TGTGCCATCAGGGGGGCAGGGACAGATACGCAGTATTTT.